The 29 T cell receptor beta chains listed next were all sequenced from one sample in a study of cytomegalovirus exposure and HLA in healthy donors. The PCR had 60 Vbeta and 13 Jbeta primers. TCRdb's table, derived via immunoSEQ multiplex PCR, lists solely in-frame clones and lacks some. The data show about 170,000 clones, approximately 80% seen once. The sample comprised PBMCs. Every receptor here comes from a woman between 45 and 65 years old in good health and CMV-seronegative.

The chain links TRBV18 to TRBJ2-5, with D possibly TRBD1 on 6 matching bases. Trimming took 3 bases from V and 2 from J, leaving 10 bases between them. The V gene's germline CDR1 is KGHSH and CDR2 LQKENI. CDR3 length equals 14 residues. Here the CDR3 DNA reads TGTGCCAGCTCACCCCAGACAGGTCAAGAGACCCAGTACTTC. Its protein product is CASSPQTGQETQYF.

This clone showed up just once. V and J are TRBV7-6 and TRBJ2-7, with a tentative D call TRBD2 (6 bases). Trimming removed 6 bases from V and 6 bases from J, with 15 bases in between. The CDR3 spans 13 residues. Germline V gene sequence: CDR1 SGHVS, CDR2 FNYEAQ. CDR3 sequence reads: CASSLGGAGEQYF. DNA of the CDR3: TGTGCCAGCAGTCTCGGAGGGGCAGGCGAGCAGTACTTC.

This clone was observed a handful of times. The gene calls are TRBV6-6 and TRBJ2-3, with 8 bases fitting TRBD2. This CDR3 contains 14 residues. Germline assignment: CDR1 MNHNY and CDR2 SVGAGI (reference sequence). Trimming at V came to 2 bases and at J to 4 bases, leaving 2 bases not matched to a gene. The CDR3 DNA follows: TGTGCCAGCAGTTACCGGACTAGCTCAGATACGCAGTATTTT. Protein sequence: CASSYRTSSDTQYF.

The chain is built from TRBV5-1 and TRBJ2-2, with D perhaps matching TRBD2 (5 bases). The CDR3 consists of 14 residues. The ends were cut back, 4 bases at V and 7 bases at J, with 14 bases in the middle. Germline CDR1 reads SGHRS; CDR2 reads YFSETQ. CDR3 in DNA: TGCGCCAGCAGCCCTGGCAGCGGTTTCGGGGAGCTGTTTTTT. Its translation is CASSPGSGFGELFF.

This sequence joins TRBV15 and TRBJ1-1, with D perhaps TRBD1 (6 bases). There are 15 residues in the CDR3. Germline V gene sequence: CDR1 LNHNV, CDR2 YYDKDF (reference sequence). Trimming cost V 5 bases and J 5 bases, with 18 bases left between them. The DNA for the CDR3 is TGTGCCACCAGCCCCCCCGGGGGGGCTTGGACTGAAGCTTTCTTT. As protein: CATSPPGGAWTEAFF.

The genes are TRBV6-6 and TRBJ2-5; 8 bases map to TRBD1. The end of the DNA is better explained by TRBJ2-7, so the J call may be wrong. Per germline, CDR1 MNHNY and CDR2 SVGAGI (reference sequence). CDR3 length: 13 residues. CDR3 region: CASSYDRGNEQYF. The CDR3, as DNA: TGTGCCAGCAGTTACGACAGGGGAAACGAGCAGTACTTC.

In this sample, this clone turned up once. This chain connects TRBV28 to TRBJ1-3; 10 bases line up with TRBD1. Germline lookup yields CDR1 MDHEN and CDR2 SYDVKM. Trimming took 6 bases from V and 7 from J; bases not matched to a gene: 9. The length of the CDR3 is 15 residues. CDR3 sequence: CASRTSGTGDNTIYF. DNA of the CDR3: TGTGCCAGCAGAACTTCCGGGACAGGGGACAACACCATATATTTT. Combining the CDR3 with reference TRBV28 and TRBJ1-3 gives the whole variable domain DVKVTQSSRYLVKRTGEKVFLECVQDMDHENMFWYRQDPGLGLRLIYFSYDVKMKEKGDIPEGYSVSREKKERFSLILESASTNQTSMYLCASRTSGTGDNTIYFGEGSWLTVV.

This chain connects TRBV5-1 to TRBJ2-6, with a tentative D call TRBD1 (6 bases). The CDR3 runs 16 residues. V was shortened by 7 bases and J by 0 bases, with 14 bases between the two germline ends. Germline values: CDR1 SGHRS, CDR2 YFSETQ. CDR3 DNA: TGCGCCAGCTCCTGGACAGCTACCTCTGGGGCCAACGTCCTGACTTTC. This encodes CASSWTATSGANVLTF.

The chain couples TRBV15 to TRBJ2-3, with 8 positions matching TRBD2. This CDR3 is 18 amino acids long. V was clipped by 0 bases and J by 2 bases; unmatched bases: 10. The germline V gene has CDR1 LNHNV and CDR2 YYDKDF (reference sequence). The CDR3 loop is CATSRDQPSGSITDTQYF. CDR3 sequence (DNA): TGTGCCACCAGCAGAGATCAGCCTAGCGGGTCCATCACAGATACGCAGTATTTT.

V gene TRBV2 combines with J gene TRBJ1-4; the match to TRBD1 covers 8 bases. Germline V gene lookup returns CDR1 SNHLY and CDR2 FYNNEI. The CDR3 contains 15 residues. V lost 6 bases and J lost 8; bases outside the gene matches: 11. CDR3 in amino acids: CASRDEQGEKEKLFF. The CDR3 region has the DNA TGTGCCAGCAGGGACGAACAGGGGGAGAAGGAAAAACTGTTTTTT.

In this sample, this clone turned up once. CDR3 loop: CASSQKRTGLMDTEAFF. The CDR3 nucleotides read TGTGCCAGCAGCCAAAAGAGGACAGGGCTAATGGACACTGAAGCTTTCTTT. The chain combines TRBV14 with TRBJ1-1, with 8 nucleotides matching TRBD1. Trimming took 2 bases from V and 3 from J; bases not matched to a gene: 11. The CDR3 contains 17 residues. Per the germline V gene, CDR1 is SGHDN and CDR2 is FVKESK.

The chain has TRBV10-2 and TRBJ1-3; 7 bases agree with TRBD1. The CDR3 totals 16 residues. The germline gives CDR1 WSHSY, CDR2 SAAADI. V shed 0 bases, J shed 2 bases, and the junction held 4 bases outside the gene matches. CDR3 sequence: CASSESDRTTGNTIYF. The CDR3 DNA reads as TGCGCCAGCAGTGAGTCGGACAGGACTACTGGAAACACCATATATTTT.

The chain employs TRBV7-9 and TRBJ2-7; D call uncertain. V lost 7 bases, J lost 5 bases, and 6 bases lay in between. This CDR3 is 10 amino acids long. Germline assignment: CDR1 SEHNR and CDR2 FQNEAQ (reference sequence). The CDR3 nucleotides read TGTGCCAGCACTCCGGACGAGCAGTACTTC. It codes for CASTPDEQYF.

The chain joins TRBV30 to TRBJ1-2, with 11 bases that match TRBD1. Unmatched junction bases numbered 10, after V lost 0 bases and J lost 7 bases. The CDR3 contains 16 residues. In germline, CDR1 is GTSNPN, CDR2 SVGIG (reference sequence). The CDR3 here is CAWSVRMDRGRFGYTF. DNA of the CDR3: TGTGCCTGGAGTGTACGGATGGACAGGGGGCGGTTTGGCTACACCTTC.

This rearrangement joins TRBV7-2 to TRBJ2-2; the D gene is possibly TRBD2 (5 bases). The CDR3 has 15 amino acids. Deletions cut 5 bases from V and 5 bases from J, with 15 bases between. The V gene's germline CDR1 is SGHTA and CDR2 FQGNSA. DNA for the CDR3: TGTGCCAGCAGCGGCCGTGGCCGAGGGACCGGGGAGCTGTTTTTT. This translates into CASSGRGRGTGELFF.

The chain uses TRBV6-1 and TRBJ2-3, with D possibly matching TRBD2 (7 bases). Germline loops: CDR1 MNHNS, CDR2 SASEGT. This CDR3 has 18 residues. Deletions cut 2 bases from V and 1 base from J, with 19 bases between. The CDR3, as DNA: TGTGCCAGCAGTGAATGGCGGGGGCGGGGTGGCGGCACAGATACGCAGTATTTT. It codes for CASSEWRGRGGGTDTQYF.

The chain uses TRBV28 and TRBJ1-6; D may be TRBD1 (6 bases). Germline loops: CDR1 MDHEN, CDR2 SYDVKM. V dropped 7 bases and J dropped 7 bases, with 17 bases sitting between them. This CDR3 is built from 15 residues. CDR3: CASTKGGRRNSPLHF. Here the CDR3 DNA reads TGTGCCAGCACAAAGGGGGGGCGCCGAAATTCACCCCTCCACTTT.

The CDR3 DNA sequence: TGCGCCAGCAGCGCAGGGGGCCAGAACACTGAAGCTTTCTTT. Its protein is CASSAGGQNTEAFF. This chain uses TRBV5-1 with TRBJ1-1; 8 bases line up with TRBD1. Germline lookup yields CDR1 SGHRS and CDR2 YFSETQ. The CDR3 length is 14 residues. With 4 bases clipped from V and 1 base from J, the junction kept 3 bases outside the gene matches.

The genes are TRBV12-5 and TRBJ2-2, with a weak D call TRBD1 (6 bases). The CDR3 is 15 amino acids. CDR1 is LGHNT, CDR2 FRNRAP, per germline. Trimming shortened V by 3 bases and J by 1 base, and 9 bases separated the two germline ends. CDR3 in DNA: TGTGCTAGTGGTTTTGGCAGGGGGAACACCGGGGAGCTGTTTTTT. Residues: CASGFGRGNTGELFF. Variable domain in full (rest from reference TRBV12-5 and TRBJ2-2): DARVTQTPRHKVTEMGQEVTMRCQPILGHNTVFWYRQTMMQGLELLAYFRNRAPLDDSGMPKDRFSAEMPDATLATLKIQPSEPRDSAVYFCASGFGRGNTGELFFGEGSRLTVL.

This clone was recorded a few times. The rearrangement links TRBV7-9 to TRBJ1-1; 8 positions match TRBD1. The CDR3 has 15 residues. The ends lost 3 bases at V and 1 base at J; junction bases unmatched: 4. The germline gives CDR1 SEHNR, CDR2 FQNEAQ (reference sequence). CDR3 amino acids: CASSFDRGGNTEAFF. CDR3 bases: TGTGCCAGCAGCTTTGACAGGGGTGGGAACACTGAAGCTTTCTTT.

J is TRBJ2-3 and V is TRBV10-1; possible D gene TRBD1, 5 bases. The CDR3 consists of 17 residues. V was shortened by 2 bases and J by 1 base, with 16 bases between the two germline ends. The germline V gene encodes CDR1 WNHNN and CDR2 SYGVQD (reference sequence). The CDR3 is CASSEKQGTWRTDTQYF. CDR3 DNA sequence: TGCGCCAGCAGTGAGAAGCAGGGCACGTGGCGCACAGATACGCAGTATTTT.

CDR3 in amino acids: CASSQEEGGQGYEQYF. CDR3 DNA: TGCGCCAGCAGCCAAGAAGAGGGGGGACAGGGTTACGAGCAGTACTTC. The chain carries TRBV4-3 and TRBJ2-7; 9 positions match TRBD1. The CDR3 is made up of 16 amino acids. Germline-derived CDR1 and CDR2 are LGHNA and YSLEER. With 0 bases clipped from V and 4 bases from J, the junction kept 7 bases outside the gene matches.

The chain couples TRBV5-4 to TRBJ2-5; 9 nucleotides line up with TRBD2. The J call could be wrong; TRBJ2-7 is a better fit for the DNA end. This CDR3 is built from 16 residues. Per germline, CDR1 SGHNT and CDR2 YYREEE (reference sequence). CDR3 region: CASSLGGSGSSYEQYF. CDR3 nucleotide sequence: TGTGCCAGCAGCTTGGGGGGTAGCGGGAGTTCCTACGAGCAGTACTTC.

Written as DNA, the CDR3 is TGTGCCAGCAGCTTGGCCAGTAGGGGGTTGTCCTCCTATAATTCACCCCTCCACTTT. It is translated as CASSLASRGLSSYNSPLHF. The chain employs TRBV5-8 and TRBJ1-6; perhaps TRBD1 as D (6 bases). CDR3 length equals 19 residues. The V gene lost 0 bases and the J gene lost 0 bases, with 16 bases spanning the gap. From germline, CDR1 is SGHTS and CDR2 YDEGEE.

Of note for this clone: The sample contains more than one DNA sequence encoding this CDR3. The rearrangement joins TRBV7-8 to TRBJ1-6, with 11 nucleotides matching TRBD1. The CDR3 loop spans 17 amino acids. Per the germline V gene, CDR1 is SGHVS and CDR2 is FQNEAQ. Losses at the gene ends were 0 bases for V and 6 bases for J; bases not matched to a gene: 4. The CDR3 DNA reads as TGTGCCAGCAGCTTAGCCGGGACAGGGGGTTCTAATTCACCCCTCCACTTT. Translating it yields CASSLAGTGGSNSPLHF.

The sample holds one count of this clone. A junction boundary mismatches the germline segment, possibly from a read error. This chain joins TRBV7-9 and TRBJ1-5; D may be TRBD1 (6 bases). The germline V gene has CDR1 SEHNR and CDR2 FQNEAQ (reference sequence). The CDR3 extends over 15 amino acids. The DNA of the CDR3 is TGTTCCAGCAGCTTAGCAGGGGTAAGCAATCAGCCCCAGCATTTT. This translates into CSSSLAGVSNQPQHF.

This clone has only one observation. The chain has TRBV19 and TRBJ1-2; D unclear. The germline gives CDR1 LNHDA, CDR2 SQIVND (reference sequence). V gave up 7 bases and J gave up 0 bases, with 6 bases separating them. CDR3 length: 12 residues. The CDR3 region is CASTTANYGYTF. The CDR3, as DNA: TGTGCCAGTACCACAGCTAACTATGGCTACACCTTC.

This rearrangement joins TRBV28 to TRBJ1-5; 7 nucleotides match TRBD1. CDR1 MDHEN and CDR2 SYDVKM come from the germline V gene. This CDR3 is 15 amino acids long. V was clipped by 6 bases and J by 6 bases; unmatched bases: 11. CDR3 in amino acids: CASSQGQPGAQPQHF. DNA of the CDR3: TGTGCCAGCAGCCAGGGACAGCCGGGCGCTCAGCCCCAGCATTTT. The full variable domain, completed using reference TRBV28 and TRBJ1-5, is DVKVTQSSRYLVKRTGEKVFLECVQDMDHENMFWYRQDPGLGLRLIYFSYDVKMKEKGDIPEGYSVSREKKERFSLILESASTNQTSMYLCASSQGQPGAQPQHFGDGTRLSIL.

The chain is built from TRBV28 and TRBJ1-2; D possibly corresponds to TRBD1 (5 bases). This CDR3 spans 14 amino acids. The germline V gene encodes CDR1 MDHEN and CDR2 SYDVKM. Deletions cut 3 bases from V and 13 bases from J, with 21 bases between. DNA of the CDR3: TGTGCCAGCAGTTTTGGTTTTAGGCGGGGCGGGCCCACCTTC. Amino acids: CASSFGFRRGGPTF.